A single T cell receptor beta chain is shown here with its context. This sample was taken from a study of T cells after somatic rescue of genetic block. The CDR3 spans 14 residues. Germline trimming cut 4 bases from V and 4 bases from J; bases unmatched to any gene: 4. From germline, CDR1 is MGHRA and CDR2 YSYEKL. The repertoire was sequenced with immunoSEQ multiplex PCR; TCRdb's copy has only in-frame clones and lacks some. The sample contains about 70,000 clones, approximately 90% of which appear only once. The sequencing input was peripheral blood mononuclear cells (PBMCs). The receptor's source is a man aged 35 to 55. The chain uses TRBV4-1 and TRBJ1-3; TRBD1 aligns across 7 bases. The CDR3 here is CASSPGTDGNTIYF. CDR3 DNA: TGCGCCAGCAGCCCTGGGACAGACGGAAACACCATATATTTT.